The next 12 T cell receptor beta chains were all read from a single sample in a study of cytomegalovirus exposure and HLA in healthy donors. This PCR relied on a set of 60 Vbeta primers and 13 Jbeta primers. Libraries were prepared by immunoSEQ multiplex PCR; TCRdb keeps only in-frame clonotypes and omits some of them. The table includes around 99,000 clones, 82% detected once. Material for sequencing was PBMCs. These receptors were obtained from a young man in good health and CMV-seropositive.

J is TRBJ2-3 and V is TRBV6-6; 10 nucleotides line up with TRBD2. The CDR3 length is 15 residues. J was trimmed by 2 bases and V by 6 bases; bases with no gene match: 5. Germline CDR1 is MNHNY and CDR2 is SVGAGI (reference sequence). The CDR3 sequence is CASSSLAGNTDTQYF. CDR3 sequence (DNA): TGTGCCAGCAGCTCACTAGCGGGGAACACAGATACGCAGTATTTT.

The chain has TRBV11-2 and TRBJ2-7; 8 bases align to TRBD1. The CDR3 consists of 13 residues. CDR1 and CDR2 (germline): SGHAT, FQNNGV. With V trimmed by 5 bases and J by 3 bases, 3 bases remained unmatched. The CDR3 protein is CASSAGTGYEQYF. In DNA, the CDR3 is TGTGCCAGCAGCGCCGGGACAGGCTACGAGCAGTACTTC.

This rearrangement joins TRBV19 to TRBJ1-1; D unresolved. V dropped 3 bases and J dropped 0 bases, with 8 bases sitting between them. Germline V gene sequence: CDR1 LNHDA, CDR2 SQIVND (reference sequence). This CDR3 region has 14 residues. This CDR3 reads CASSMTGLNTEAFF. In nucleotides, the CDR3 is TGTGCCAGTAGTATGACCGGGTTGAACACTGAAGCTTTCTTT.

The genes are TRBV29-1 and TRBJ2-7; perhaps TRBD1 as D (6 bases). The V gene's germline CDR1 is SQVTM and CDR2 ANQGSEA. The CDR3 extends over 15 amino acids. The V end lost 7 bases, the J end lost 6 bases, and 25 bases lay between the germline ends. The CDR3 loop is CSAHQQQGTHSEQYF. The CDR3 DNA reads as TGCAGCGCTCACCAGCAACAGGGTACGCATAGCGAGCAGTACTTC.

V gene TRBV2 combines with J gene TRBJ1-1; no firm D call. The CDR3 totals 15 residues. Germline CDR1 reads SNHLY; CDR2 reads FYNNEI. Between the trimmed V and J ends, which lost 9 bases and 1 base, there was a span of 18 bases. CDR3 DNA: TGTGCCAGTCTTATTTCTGGACGGGAGAACACTGAAGCTTTCTTT. As protein: CASLISGRENTEAFF.

The chain uses TRBV5-1 and TRBJ2-3; 10 positions match TRBD2. There are 18 residues in the CDR3. Per the germline V gene, CDR1 is SGHRS and CDR2 is YFSETQ. V shed 0 bases and J 2 bases; nucleotides not matched to a gene: 9. The CDR3 region is CASSLDGTSAKSTDTQYF. Here the CDR3 DNA reads TGCGCCAGCAGCTTGGACGGGACTAGCGCAAAGTCCACAGATACGCAGTATTTT.

J is TRBJ2-7 and V is TRBV5-1, with 10 bases fitting TRBD1. Germline values: CDR1 SGHRS, CDR2 YFSETQ. V was pared by 0 bases and J by 4 bases, with 7 bases of the junction left unmatched. This CDR3 has 16 amino acids. The CDR3 here is CASSLGDRGEGYEQYF. The CDR3 DNA is TGCGCCAGCAGCTTGGGGGACAGGGGAGAGGGATACGAGCAGTACTTC.

V gene TRBV5-1 combines with J gene TRBJ2-5; 10 nucleotides match TRBD2. The junction had 5 bases not matched to a gene; V was cut back by 5 bases and J by 1 base. The CDR3 runs to 15 residues. In germline, CDR1 is SGHRS, CDR2 YFSETQ. This chain's CDR3 is CASSHSGGLQETQYF. DNA for the CDR3: TGCGCCAGCAGTCATAGCGGGGGGCTCCAAGAGACCCAGTACTTC.

The chain recombines TRBV5-1 with TRBJ1-4, with TRBD1 identical over 7 bases. The CDR3 is made up of 14 amino acids. The germline V gene has CDR1 SGHRS and CDR2 YFSETQ. The V gene end was trimmed by 3 bases and the J gene end by 2 bases; junction bases not matched to a gene: 1. The CDR3 loop reads CASSSQGTNEKLFF. The CDR3 DNA is TGCGCCAGCAGCTCACAGGGGACTAATGAAAAACTGTTTTTT.

The rearrangement links TRBV18 to TRBJ1-4, with TRBD1 matching 7 bases. Germline CDR1 reads KGHSH; CDR2 reads LQKENI. V shed 5 bases, J shed 8 bases, and the junction held 8 bases outside the gene matches. The CDR3 has 14 amino acids. The CDR3 sequence is CASSSDRVEEKLFF. CDR3 nucleotides: TGTGCCAGCTCATCAGACAGGGTGGAAGAAAAACTGTTTTTT.

The chain carries TRBV7-2 and TRBJ2-1; TRBD2 matches 8 bases. This CDR3 comprises 15 residues. Per germline, CDR1 SGHTA and CDR2 FQGNSA. Trimming removed 3 bases from V and 4 bases from J; junction bases left unmatched: 5. CDR3 DNA: TGTGCCAGCAGCTTTCGGGGGGGAGCGTACAATGAGCAGTTCTTC. This codes for CASSFRGGAYNEQFF.

This clone occurred once. The CDR3 reads CASSSITRTNEKLFF. In DNA, the CDR3 is TGTGCCAGCAGCTCCATCACCAGAACTAATGAAAAACTGTTTTTT. The chain links TRBV11-2 to TRBJ1-4, with no clear D. V lost 4 bases, J lost 1 base, and 10 bases lay in between. Germline V gives CDR1 SGHAT, CDR2 FQNNGV. The CDR3 extends over 15 amino acids. The full variable domain, its missing parts supplied by reference TRBV11-2 and TRBJ1-4, is EAGVAQSPRYKIIEKRQSVAFWCNPISGHATLYWYQQILGQGPKLLIQFQNNGVVDDSQLPKDRFSAERLKGVDSTLKIQPAKLEDSAVYLCASSSITRTNEKLFFGSGTQLSVL.